Here is one TCR beta chain with its context. CDR3 length: 15 amino acids. Germline loops: CDR1 MGHDK, CDR2 SYGVNS. V was shortened by 3 bases and J by 8 bases, with 19 bases between the two germline ends. This specimen comes from a study of blood T cell repertoires in COVID-19. About the study: Sites in the United States, Italy and Spain provided acute and convalescent COVID-19 samples.

Study processing details: By means of reference gene primer amplification, nucleated cell counts were estimated. The assay was immunoSEQ multiplex PCR, and TCRdb's table has in-frame clones only and misses some. That table furnishes V, J and clone size, whereas the DNA furnished D and trimming. The sample includes more than 300,000 clones, roughly 89% of them seen just once. The chain employs TRBV25-1 and TRBJ1-2; D is unclear. This clonotype was obtained from a young woman who had recovered from COVID-19. The sequencing sample was made of peripheral blood. DNA of the CDR3: TGTGCCAGCAGTGATGAACTAGGGAGGGTAGGGGGCTACACCTTC. Protein sequence: CASSDELGRVGGYTF.